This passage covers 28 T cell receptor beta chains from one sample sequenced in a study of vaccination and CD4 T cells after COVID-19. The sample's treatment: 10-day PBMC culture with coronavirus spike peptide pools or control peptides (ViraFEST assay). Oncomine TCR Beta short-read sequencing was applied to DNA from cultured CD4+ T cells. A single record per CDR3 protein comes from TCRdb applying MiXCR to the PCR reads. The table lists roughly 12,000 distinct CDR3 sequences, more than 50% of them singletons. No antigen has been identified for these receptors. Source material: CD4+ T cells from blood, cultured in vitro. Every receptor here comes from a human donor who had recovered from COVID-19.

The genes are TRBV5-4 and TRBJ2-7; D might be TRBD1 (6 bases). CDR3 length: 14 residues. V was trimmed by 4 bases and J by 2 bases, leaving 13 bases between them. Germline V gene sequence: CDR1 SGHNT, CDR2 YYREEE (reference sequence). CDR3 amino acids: CASSGDMAPYEQYF. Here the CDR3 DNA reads TGTGCCAGCAGCGGGGACATGGCACCCTACGAGCAGTACTTC.

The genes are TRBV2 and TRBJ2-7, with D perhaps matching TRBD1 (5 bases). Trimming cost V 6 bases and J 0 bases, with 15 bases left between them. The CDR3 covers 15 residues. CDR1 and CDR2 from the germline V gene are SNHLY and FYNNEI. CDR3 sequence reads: CASSPDRASSYEQYF. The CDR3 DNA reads TGTGCCAGCAGCCCTGACAGAGCGAGCTCCTACGAGCAGTACTTC.

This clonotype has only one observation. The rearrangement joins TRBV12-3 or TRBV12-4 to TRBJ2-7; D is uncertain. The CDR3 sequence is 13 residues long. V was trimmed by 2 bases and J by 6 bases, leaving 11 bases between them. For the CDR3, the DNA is TGTGCCAGCAGTTTATGGGTCCAATCCGAGCAGTACTTC. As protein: CASSLWVQSEQYF.

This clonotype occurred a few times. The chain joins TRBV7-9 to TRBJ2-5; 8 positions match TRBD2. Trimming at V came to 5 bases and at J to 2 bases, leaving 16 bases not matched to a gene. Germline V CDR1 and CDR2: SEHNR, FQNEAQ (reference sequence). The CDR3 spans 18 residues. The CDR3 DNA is TGTGCCAGCAGCCCGGGGGAGATAGCGGGAAGGCAGCAAGAGACCCAGTACTTC. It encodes CASSPGEIAGRQQETQYF. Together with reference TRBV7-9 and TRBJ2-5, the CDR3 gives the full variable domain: DTGVSQNPRHKITKRGQNVTFRCDPISEHNRLYWYRQTLGQGPEFLTYFQNEAQLEKSRLLSDRFSAERPKGSFSTLEIQRTEQGDSAMYLCASSPGEIAGRQQETQYFGPGTRLLVL.

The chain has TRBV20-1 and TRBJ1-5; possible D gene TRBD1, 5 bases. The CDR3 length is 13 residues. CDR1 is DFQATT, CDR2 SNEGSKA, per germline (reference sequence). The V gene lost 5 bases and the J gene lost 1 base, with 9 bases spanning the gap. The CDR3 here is CSARGASNQPQHF. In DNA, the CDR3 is TGCAGTGCTCGAGGGGCAAGCAATCAGCCCCAGCATTTT.

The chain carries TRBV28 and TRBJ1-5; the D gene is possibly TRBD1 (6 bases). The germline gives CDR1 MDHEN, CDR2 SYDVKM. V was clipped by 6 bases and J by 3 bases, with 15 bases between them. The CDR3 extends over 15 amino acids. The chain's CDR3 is CASRLQGSANQPQHF. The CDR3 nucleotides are TGTGCCAGCAGACTTCAGGGGAGCGCCAATCAGCCCCAGCATTTT.

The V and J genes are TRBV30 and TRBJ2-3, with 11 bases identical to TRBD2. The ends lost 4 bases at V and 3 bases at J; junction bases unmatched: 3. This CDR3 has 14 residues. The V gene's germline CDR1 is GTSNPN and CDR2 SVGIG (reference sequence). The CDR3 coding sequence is TGTGCCTGGAATAGCGGGAGGGAAACAGATACGCAGTATTTT. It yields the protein CAWNSGRETDTQYF. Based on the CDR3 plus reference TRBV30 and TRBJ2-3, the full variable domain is SQTIHQWPATLVQPVGSPLSLECTVEGTSNPNLYWYRQAAGRGLQLLFYSVGIGQISSEVPQNLSASRPQDRQFILSSKKLLLSDSGFYLCAWNSGRETDTQYFGPGTRLTVL.

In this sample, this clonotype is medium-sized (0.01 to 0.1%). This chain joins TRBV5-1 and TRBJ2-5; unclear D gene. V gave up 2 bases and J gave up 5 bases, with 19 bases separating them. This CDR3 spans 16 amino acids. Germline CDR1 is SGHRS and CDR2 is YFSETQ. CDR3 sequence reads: CASSFFSLPTGETQYF. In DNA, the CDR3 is TGCGCCAGCAGCTTTTTCTCCCTCCCTACGGGTGAGACCCAGTACTTC.

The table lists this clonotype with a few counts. This CDR3 is CASRTLVREKLFF. Written as DNA, the CDR3 is TGTGCCAGCAGAACATTAGTCAGGGAAAAACTGTTTTTT. This sequence joins TRBV28 and TRBJ1-4; D ambiguous. V dropped 6 bases and J dropped 8 bases, with 13 bases sitting between them. Germline V gene lookup returns CDR1 MDHEN and CDR2 SYDVKM. CDR3 length equals 13 residues.

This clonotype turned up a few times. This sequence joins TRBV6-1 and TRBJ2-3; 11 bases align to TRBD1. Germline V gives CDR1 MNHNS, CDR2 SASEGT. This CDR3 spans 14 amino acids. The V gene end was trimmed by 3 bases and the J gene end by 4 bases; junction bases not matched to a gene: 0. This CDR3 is CASSEGQGADTQYF. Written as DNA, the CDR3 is TGTGCCAGCAGTGAGGGACAGGGGGCAGATACGCAGTATTTT.

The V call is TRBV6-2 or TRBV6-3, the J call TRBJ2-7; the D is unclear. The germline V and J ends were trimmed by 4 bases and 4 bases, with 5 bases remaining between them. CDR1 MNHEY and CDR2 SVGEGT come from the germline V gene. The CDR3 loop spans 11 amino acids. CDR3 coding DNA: TGTGCCAGCAGTTCCCCATACGAGCAGTACTTC. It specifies CASSSPYEQYF.

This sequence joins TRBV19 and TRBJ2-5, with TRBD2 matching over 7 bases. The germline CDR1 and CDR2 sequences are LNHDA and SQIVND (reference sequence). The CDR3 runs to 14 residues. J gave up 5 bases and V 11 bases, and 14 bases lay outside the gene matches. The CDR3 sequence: CASWGGRYGETQYF. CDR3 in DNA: TGTGCCTCATGGGGCGGGAGATATGGGGAGACCCAGTACTTC.

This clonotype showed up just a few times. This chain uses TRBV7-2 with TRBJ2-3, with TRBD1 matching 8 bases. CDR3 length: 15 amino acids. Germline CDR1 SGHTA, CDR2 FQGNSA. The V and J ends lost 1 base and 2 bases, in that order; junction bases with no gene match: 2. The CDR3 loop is CASSLGTGHTDTQYF. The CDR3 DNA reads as TGTGCCAGCAGCTTAGGGACAGGGCACACAGATACGCAGTATTTT. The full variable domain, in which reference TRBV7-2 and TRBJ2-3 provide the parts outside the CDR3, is GAGVSQSPSNKVTEKGKDVELRCDPISGHTALYWYRQSLGQGLEFLIYFQGNSAPDKSGLPSDRFSAERTGGSVSTLTIQRTQQEDSAVYLCASSLGTGHTDTQYFGPGTRLTVL.

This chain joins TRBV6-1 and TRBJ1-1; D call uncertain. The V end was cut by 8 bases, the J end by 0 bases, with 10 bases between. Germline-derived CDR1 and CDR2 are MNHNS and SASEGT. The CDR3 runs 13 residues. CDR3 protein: CASRRSMNTEAFF. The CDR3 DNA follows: TGTGCCAGCCGCCGAAGCATGAACACTGAAGCTTTCTTT.

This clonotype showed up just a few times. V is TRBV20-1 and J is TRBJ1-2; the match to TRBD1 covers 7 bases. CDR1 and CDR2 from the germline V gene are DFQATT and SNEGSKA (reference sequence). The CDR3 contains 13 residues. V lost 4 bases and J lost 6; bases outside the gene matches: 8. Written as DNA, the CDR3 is TGCAGTGCTATTGACAGGGCGACGGATGGCTACACCTTC. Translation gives CSAIDRATDGYTF.

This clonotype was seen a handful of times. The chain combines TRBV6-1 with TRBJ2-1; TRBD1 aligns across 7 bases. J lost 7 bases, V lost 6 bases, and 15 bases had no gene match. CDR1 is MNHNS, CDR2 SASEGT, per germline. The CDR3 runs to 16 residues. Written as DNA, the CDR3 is TGTGCCAGCAGGTCACAGGGGAACACGTTGTTGAATGAGCAGTTCTTC. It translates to CASRSQGNTLLNEQFF.

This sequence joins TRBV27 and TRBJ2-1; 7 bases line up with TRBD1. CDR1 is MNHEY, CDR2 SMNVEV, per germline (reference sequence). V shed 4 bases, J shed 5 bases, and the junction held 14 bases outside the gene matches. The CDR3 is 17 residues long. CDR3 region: CASSSLPTTGIDNEQFF. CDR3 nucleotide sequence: TGTGCCAGCAGTTCGCTCCCCACGACAGGGATTGACAATGAGCAGTTCTTC.

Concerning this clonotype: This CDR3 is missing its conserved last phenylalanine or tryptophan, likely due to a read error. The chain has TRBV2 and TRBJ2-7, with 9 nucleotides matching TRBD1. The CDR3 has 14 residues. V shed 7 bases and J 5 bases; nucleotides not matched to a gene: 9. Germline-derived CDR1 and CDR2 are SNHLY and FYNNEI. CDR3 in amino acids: CASILTGGIHEQYL. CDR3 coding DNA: TGTGCCAGCATTCTGACAGGGGGTATCCACGAGCAGTACCTC.

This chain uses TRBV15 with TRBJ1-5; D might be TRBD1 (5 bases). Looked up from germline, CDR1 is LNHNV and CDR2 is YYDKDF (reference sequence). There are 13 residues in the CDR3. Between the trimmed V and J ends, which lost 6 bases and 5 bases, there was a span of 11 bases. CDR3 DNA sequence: TGTGCCACCAGTGCAGGGTTTGATCAGCCCCAGCATTTT. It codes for CATSAGFDQPQHF.

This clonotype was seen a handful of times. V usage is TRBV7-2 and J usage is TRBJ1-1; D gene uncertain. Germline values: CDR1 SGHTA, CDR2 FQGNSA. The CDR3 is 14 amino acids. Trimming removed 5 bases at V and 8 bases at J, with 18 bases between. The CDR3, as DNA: TGTGCCAGCAGCAGACAAGCAGGTAGCGGGGAAGCTTTCTTT. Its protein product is CASSRQAGSGEAFF.

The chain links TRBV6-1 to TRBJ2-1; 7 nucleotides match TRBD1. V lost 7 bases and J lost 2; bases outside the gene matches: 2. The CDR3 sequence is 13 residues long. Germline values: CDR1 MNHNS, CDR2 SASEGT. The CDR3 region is CASTGQAYNEQFF. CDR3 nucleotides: TGTGCCAGCACTGGACAGGCCTACAATGAGCAGTTCTTC.

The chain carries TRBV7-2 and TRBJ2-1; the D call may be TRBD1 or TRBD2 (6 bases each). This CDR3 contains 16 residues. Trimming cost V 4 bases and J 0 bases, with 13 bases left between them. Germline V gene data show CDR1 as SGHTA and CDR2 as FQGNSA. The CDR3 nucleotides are TGTGCCAGCAGCTCTATAGCGGACAGCTCCTACAATGAGCAGTTCTTC. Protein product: CASSSIADSSYNEQFF.

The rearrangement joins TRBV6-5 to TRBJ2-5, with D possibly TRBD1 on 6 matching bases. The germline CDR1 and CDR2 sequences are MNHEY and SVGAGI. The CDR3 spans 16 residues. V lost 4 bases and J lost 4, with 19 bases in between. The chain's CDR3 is CASSLLGDRGGETQYF. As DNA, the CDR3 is TGTGCCAGCAGTTTACTCGGAGACAGAGGGGGAGAGACCCAGTACTTC.

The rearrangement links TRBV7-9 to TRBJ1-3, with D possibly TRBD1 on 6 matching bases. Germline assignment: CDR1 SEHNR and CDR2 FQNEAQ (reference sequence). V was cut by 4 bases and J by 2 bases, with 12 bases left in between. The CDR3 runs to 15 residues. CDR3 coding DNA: TGTGCCAGCAGCTCGAACAGGGCCCCTGGAAACACCATATATTTT. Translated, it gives CASSSNRAPGNTIYF.

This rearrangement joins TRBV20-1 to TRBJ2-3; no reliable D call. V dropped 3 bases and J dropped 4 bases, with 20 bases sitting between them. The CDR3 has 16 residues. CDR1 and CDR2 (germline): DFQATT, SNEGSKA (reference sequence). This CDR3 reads CSARSSHFKVADTQYF. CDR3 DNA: TGCAGTGCTAGGTCTAGTCATTTTAAGGTCGCAGATACGCAGTATTTT.

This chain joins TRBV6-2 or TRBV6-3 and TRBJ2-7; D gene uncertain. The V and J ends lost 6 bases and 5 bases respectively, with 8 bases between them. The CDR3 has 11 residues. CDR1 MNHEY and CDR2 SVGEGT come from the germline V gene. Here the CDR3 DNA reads TGTGCCAGCAGGTGGGTCAACGAGCAGTACTTC. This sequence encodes CASRWVNEQYF.

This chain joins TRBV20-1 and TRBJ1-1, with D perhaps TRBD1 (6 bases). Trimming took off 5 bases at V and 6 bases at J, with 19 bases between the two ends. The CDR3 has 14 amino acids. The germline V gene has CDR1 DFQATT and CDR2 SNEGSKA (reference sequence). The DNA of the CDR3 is TGCAGTGCTCTCGGTCAGGGGAGTCCCGCTGAAGCTTTCTTT. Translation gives CSALGQGSPAEAFF.

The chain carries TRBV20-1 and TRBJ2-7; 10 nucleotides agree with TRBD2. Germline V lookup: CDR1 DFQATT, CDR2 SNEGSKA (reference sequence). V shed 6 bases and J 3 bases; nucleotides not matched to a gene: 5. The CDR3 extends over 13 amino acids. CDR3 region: CSAQAGGLYEQYF. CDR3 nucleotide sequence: TGCAGTGCCCAAGCGGGAGGGCTCTACGAGCAGTACTTC.